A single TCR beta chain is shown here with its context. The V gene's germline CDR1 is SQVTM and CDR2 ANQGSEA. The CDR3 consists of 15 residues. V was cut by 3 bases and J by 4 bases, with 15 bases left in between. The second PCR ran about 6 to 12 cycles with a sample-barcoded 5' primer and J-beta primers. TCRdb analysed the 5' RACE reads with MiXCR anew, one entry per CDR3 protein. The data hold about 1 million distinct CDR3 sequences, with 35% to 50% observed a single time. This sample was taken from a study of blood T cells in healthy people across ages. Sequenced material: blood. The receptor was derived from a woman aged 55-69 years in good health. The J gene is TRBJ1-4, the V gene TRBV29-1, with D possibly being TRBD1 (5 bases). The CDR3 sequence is CSVESGEEGNEKLFF. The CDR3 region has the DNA TGCAGCGTTGAGTCGGGGGAGGAGGGTAATGAAAAACTGTTTTTT.